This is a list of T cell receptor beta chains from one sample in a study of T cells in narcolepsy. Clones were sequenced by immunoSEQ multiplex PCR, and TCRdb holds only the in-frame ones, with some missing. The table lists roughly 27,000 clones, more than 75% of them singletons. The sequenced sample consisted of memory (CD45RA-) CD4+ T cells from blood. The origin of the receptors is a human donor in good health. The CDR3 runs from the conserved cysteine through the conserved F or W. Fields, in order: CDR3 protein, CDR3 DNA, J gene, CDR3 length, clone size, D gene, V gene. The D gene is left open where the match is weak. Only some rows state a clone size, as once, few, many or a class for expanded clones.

CASSLGDLNIQYF TGCGCCAGCAGCTTGGGGGACCTAAACATTCAGTACTTC TRBJ2-4 13 once - TRBV5-1
CASSFLGGATYEQYF TGTGCCAGCAGCTTTTTGGGGGGCGCCACCTACGAGCAGTACTTC TRBJ2-7 15 - - TRBV11-2
CASSIKRDRGAETQYF TGTGCCAGTAGTATCAAGCGTGACAGGGGTGCGGAGACCCAGTACTTC TRBJ2-5 16 once TRBD1 TRBV19
CASSPLAGYNNEQFF TGTGCCAGCAGCCCCCTAGCGGGGTATAACAATGAGCAGTTCTTC TRBJ2-1 15 - TRBD2 TRBV7-2
CASSTRGGPRETQYF TGTGCCAGCAGCACCCGGGGTGGGCCCCGGGAGACCCAGTACTTC TRBJ2-5 15 - - TRBV14
CASSLASLTGNTIYF TGTGCCAGCAGCTTAGCGTCACTTACTGGAAACACCATATATTTT TRBJ1-3 15 few - TRBV7-2
CASSLVLAGGTYEQYF TGCGCCAGCAGCTTGGTCTTGGCGGGAGGGACCTACGAGCAGTACTTC TRBJ2-7 16 - TRBD2 TRBV5-1
CASQEGLNYGYTF TGTGCCAGCCAAGAGGGTCTGAACTATGGCTACACCTTC TRBJ1-2 13 - - TRBV25-1
CASSLELAGVTGANVLTF TGCGCCAGCAGCTTGGAGCTAGCGGGAGTGACTGGGGCCAACGTCCTGACTTTC TRBJ2-6 18 - TRBD2 TRBV5-1
CSVITGGGETQYF TGCAGCGTTATTACAGGGGGAGGGGAGACCCAGTACTTC TRBJ2-5 13 - - TRBV29-1
CASSLVSGANTGELFF TGTGCCAGCAGCTTGGTTAGCGGGGCCAACACCGGGGAGCTGTTTTTT TRBJ2-2 16 - TRBD2 TRBV7-6
CASSSAGLRSEQYF TGTGCCAGCTCATCAGCGGGCCTAAGATCCGAGCAGTACTTC TRBJ2-7 14 - - TRBV18
CASRATAMDSSAGNTIYF TGCGCCAGCCGAGCCACCGCTATGGACAGCAGCGCTGGAAACACCATATATTTT TRBJ1-3 18 - - TRBV5-1
CASSSAGGRGNQPQHF TGTGCCAGCAGCTCCGCGGGGGGCAGGGGCAATCAGCCCCAGCATTTT TRBJ1-5 16 - - TRBV5-6
CAWSSSGRNTEAFF TGTGCCTGGAGCTCGTCCGGGCGAAACACTGAAGCTTTCTTT TRBJ1-1 14 - - TRBV30
CASNQRQGGNSPLHF TGTGCCAGCAACCAAAGACAGGGCGGGAATTCACCCCTCCACTTT TRBJ1-6 15 - TRBD1 TRBV6-6
CATSIPGTGIYEQYF TGTGCCACCAGCATTCCGGGGACGGGTATCTACGAGCAGTACTTC TRBJ2-7 15 few - TRBV15
CASSQRHSGTSSYNEQFF TGTGCCAGCAGCCAACGGCACAGCGGGACCAGCTCCTACAATGAGCAGTTCTTC TRBJ2-1 18 - TRBD2 TRBV9
CASAPPLDPNTEAFF TGCGCCAGCGCACCGCCGCTGGACCCGAACACTGAAGCTTTCTTT TRBJ1-1 15 - - TRBV5-1
CAWSDSDREKLFF TGTGCCTGGTCCGACTCGGACAGAGAAAAACTGTTTTTT TRBJ1-4 13 - - TRBV30
CASSRTDNSPLHF TGTGCCAGCAGTAGGACAGATAATTCACCCCTCCACTTT TRBJ1-6 13 - - TRBV6-5
CASSAAGTGEYF TGTGCCAGCAGCGCGGCCGGGACAGGGGAGTACTTC TRBJ2-7 12 - TRBD1 TRBV14
CASSERTGVNEQFF TGTGCCAGCAGCGAAAGGACAGGGGTCAATGAGCAGTTCTTC TRBJ2-1 14 once TRBD1 TRBV7-8
CASSISGTGNEKLFF TGTGCCAGTAGTATATCGGGGACAGGGAACGAAAAACTGTTTTTT TRBJ1-4 15 - TRBD1 TRBV19
CASSEQGFGEKLFF TGTGCCAGCAGTGAACAGGGCTTCGGTGAAAAACTGTTTTTT TRBJ1-4 14 - - TRBV6-5
CASSYSQGLASEQYF TGTGCCAGCAGTTACTCTCAAGGGTTGGCCTCCGAGCAGTACTTC TRBJ2-7 15 - - TRBV6-5